The present T cell receptor beta chain was sequenced within a study of glioma-infiltrating T cells after dendritic cell vaccination. Across the whole study: At biweekly intervals, patients got three intradermal dendritic cell vaccine injections.

As concerns this clone: The antigen is not known.

CDR3 length equals 14 residues. V lost 2 bases, J lost 2 bases, and 10 bases lay in between. CDR1 and CDR2 (germline): SEHNR, FQNEAQ (reference sequence). The PCR used 60 V beta and 13 J beta primers. Repertoires were generated with immunoSEQ multiplex PCR, while TCRdb's copy carries only in-frame clones and drops some. The sample lists 90,000 to 110,000 clones, 90% occurring once. Study observations and caveats: TCR clonality showed no direct relationship with survival.

Time point indicated: after dendritic cell vaccination, including at tumor progression/relapse. Fresh-frozen tumor tissue and more than two years of survival data were available for all. The receptor comes from a human donor with glioblastoma. The chain combines TRBV7-9 with TRBJ2-7; D uncertain. The sequencing used blood, collected after dendritic cell vaccination. CDR3: CASSLMAGTYEQYF. The CDR3 nucleotides read TGTGCCAGCAGCTTAATGGCAGGAACCTACGAGCAGTACTTC.